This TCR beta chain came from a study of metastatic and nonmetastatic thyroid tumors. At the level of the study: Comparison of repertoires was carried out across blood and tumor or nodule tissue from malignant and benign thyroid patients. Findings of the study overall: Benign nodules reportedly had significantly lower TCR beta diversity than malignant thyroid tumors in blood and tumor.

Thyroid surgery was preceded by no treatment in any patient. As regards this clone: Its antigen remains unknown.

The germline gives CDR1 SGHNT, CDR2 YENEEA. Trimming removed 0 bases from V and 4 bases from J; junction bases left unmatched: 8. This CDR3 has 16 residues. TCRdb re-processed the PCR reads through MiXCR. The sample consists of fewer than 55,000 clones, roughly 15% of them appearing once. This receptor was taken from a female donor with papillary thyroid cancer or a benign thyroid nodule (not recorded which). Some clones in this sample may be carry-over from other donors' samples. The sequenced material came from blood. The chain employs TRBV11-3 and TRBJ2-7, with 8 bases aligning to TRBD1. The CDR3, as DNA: TGTGCCAGCAGCTTAGATCCAGGGGGCGTGATATACGAGCAGTACTTC. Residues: CASSLDPGGVIYEQYF.